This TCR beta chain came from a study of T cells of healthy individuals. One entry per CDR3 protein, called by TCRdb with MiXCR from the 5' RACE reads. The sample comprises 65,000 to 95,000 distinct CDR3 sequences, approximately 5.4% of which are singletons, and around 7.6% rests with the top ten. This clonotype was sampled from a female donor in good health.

CDR3 protein: CASSVEQYTGELFF. CDR3 DNA: TGTGCCAGCAGCGTAGAACAGTACACCGGGGAGCTGTTTTTT. The V gene is TRBV9, the J gene TRBJ2-2; D ambiguous. Between the trimmed V and J ends, which lost 0 bases and 3 bases, there was a span of 6 bases. This CDR3 has 14 residues. Germline V gene lookup returns CDR1 SGDLS and CDR2 YYNGEE.